The 17 T cell receptor beta chains in this list originate from one sample, sequenced in a study of beta chain features in type 1 diabetes. The entirety of the isolated RNA underwent reverse transcription, so expressed TCRB transcripts were sequenced. Using immunoSEQ multiplex PCR, the repertoire was profiled, and TCRdb retains in-frame clones only, with some absent. The sample consists of about 350,000 clones, about 20% of them appearing once. Sequencing was done on a sample of naive CD4+ T cells from blood. Receptors were obtained from a woman younger than 35 in good health.

The chain joins TRBV5-4 to TRBJ2-1, with D possibly matching TRBD2 (6 bases). Trimming removed 4 bases at V and 3 bases at J, with 14 bases between. Germline-derived CDR1 and CDR2 are SGHNT and YYREEE (reference sequence). The CDR3 length is 15 residues. The DNA for the CDR3 is TGTGCCAGCAGCCCCGGGGGAGAGCACTACAATGAGCAGTTCTTC. It translates to CASSPGGEHYNEQFF.

This clone was counted only a few times. V usage is TRBV5-6 and J usage is TRBJ1-5; 7 bases align to TRBD1. This CDR3 is 16 amino acids long. CDR1 is SGHDT, CDR2 YYEEEE, per germline. The ends lost 1 base at V and 5 bases at J; junction bases unmatched: 9. The CDR3 sequence is CASSLRNRDSYQPQHF. CDR3 coding DNA: TGTGCCAGCAGCTTGCGCAACCGGGACAGCTATCAGCCCCAGCATTTT.

The chain uses TRBV5-1 and TRBJ2-3; D ambiguous. Germline assignment: CDR1 SGHRS and CDR2 YFSETQ. Trimming cost V 6 bases and J 0 bases, with 11 bases left between them. The length of the CDR3 is 14 residues. In DNA form, the CDR3 reads TGCGCCAGCACCCCCGACACCAGCACAGATACGCAGTATTTT. The encoded protein is CASTPDTSTDTQYF.

This clone turned up a few times. This chain links TRBV5-4 with TRBJ2-3; 9 nucleotides align to TRBD2. Germline CDR1 and CDR2: SGHNT and YYREEE (reference sequence). The CDR3 has 15 residues. V shed 0 bases and J 2 bases; nucleotides not matched to a gene: 1. CDR3 nucleotides: TGTGCCAGCAGCTTGGGACTAGCGGACACAGATACGCAGTATTTT. This codes for CASSLGLADTDTQYF.

The V call is TRBV11-2, the J call TRBJ1-5; 8 positions match TRBD1. V dropped 5 bases and J dropped 0; count of bases not matched to a gene: 6. CDR3 length: 16 residues. Per germline, CDR1 SGHAT and CDR2 FQNNGV. The CDR3 here is CASSPGTGLSNQPQHF. The CDR3 coding sequence is TGTGCCAGCAGCCCGGGGACAGGCCTTAGCAATCAGCCCCAGCATTTT.

The chain recombines TRBV7-9 with TRBJ2-5; D is ambiguous. Germline CDR1 and CDR2: SEHNR and FQNEAQ (reference sequence). The CDR3 has 14 residues. Trimming pared 6 bases from V and 5 bases from J, leaving 16 bases between. CDR3: CASSGRLFRETQYF. The CDR3 DNA sequence: TGTGCCAGCAGTGGCAGGTTGTTTCGGGAGACCCAGTACTTC.

The chain uses TRBV11-2 and TRBJ2-4, with a possible D match to TRBD1 (6 bases). V shed 0 bases and J shed 13 bases, with 13 bases lying between them. CDR1 is SGHAT, CDR2 FQNNGV, per germline. CDR3 size: 13 residues. CDR3 sequence reads: CASSLDLRGQQYF. CDR3 nucleotides: TGTGCCAGCAGCTTAGACCTTCGGGGACAACAGTACTTC. Full variable domain (rest looked up from reference TRBV11-2 and TRBJ2-4): EAGVAQSPRYKIIEKRQSVAFWCNPISGHATLYWYQQILGQGPKLLIQFQNNGVVDDSQLPKDRFSAERLKGVDSTLKIQPAKLEDSAVYLCASSLDLRGQQYFGAGTRLSVL.

This clone was detected a few times. In DNA, the CDR3 is TGTGCCTGGAACCAGGGGAATGAAAAACTGTTTTTT. This gives the protein CAWNQGNEKLFF. The J gene is TRBJ1-4, the V gene TRBV30; possibly TRBD1 for D (6 bases). CDR3 size: 12 residues. Per germline, CDR1 GTSNPN and CDR2 SVGIG (reference sequence). Trimming cost V 4 bases and J 5 bases, with 8 bases left between them.

This clone was seen more than once but under ten times. J is TRBJ2-5 and V is TRBV2, with TRBD1 identical over 8 bases. The CDR3 loop spans 15 amino acids. The V gene's germline CDR1 is SNHLY and CDR2 FYNNEI. V was pared by 7 bases and J by 2 bases, with 9 bases of the junction left unmatched. This chain's CDR3 is CASTRDRDRQETQYF. For the CDR3, the DNA is TGTGCCAGCACTCGAGACCGGGACAGGCAAGAGACCCAGTACTTC. The whole variable domain, remainder taken from reference TRBV2 and TRBJ2-5, is EPEVTQTPSHQVTQMGQEVILRCVPISNHLYFYWYRQILGQKVEFLVSFYNNEISEKSEIFDDQFSVERPDGSNFTLKIRSTKLEDSAMYFCASTRDRDRQETQYFGPGTRLLVL.

V is TRBV9 and J is TRBJ1-6; possibly TRBD1 for D (6 bases). V was pared by 1 base and J by 6 bases, with 14 bases between. The CDR3 is 16 amino acids. The V gene's germline CDR1 is SGDLS and CDR2 YYNGEE. The CDR3 loop is CASSVTGLRGNSPLHF. In nucleotides, the CDR3 is TGTGCCAGCAGCGTAACCGGGCTCAGGGGTAATTCACCCCTCCACTTT.

The chain joins TRBV7-9 to TRBJ1-5; D is unresolved. The CDR3 extends over 13 amino acids. Trimming removed 10 bases at V and 8 bases at J, with 18 bases between. Germline CDR1 and CDR2: SEHNR and FQNEAQ (reference sequence). CDR3: CATARQEREPQHF. The CDR3 DNA reads TGTGCCACGGCCAGGCAGGAAAGAGAGCCCCAGCATTTT.

The chain links TRBV6-6 to TRBJ2-2; 8 bases fit TRBD2. After removal of 6 bases from V and 4 bases from J, the junction contained 7 bases not matched to a gene. Per the germline V gene, CDR1 is MNHNY and CDR2 is SVGAGI (reference sequence). The CDR3 has 15 residues. Written as DNA, the CDR3 is TGTGCCAGCAGCCCCGGGGGGGCTGGCACCGGGGAGCTGTTTTTT. It codes for CASSPGGAGTGELFF.

This rearrangement joins TRBV10-3 to TRBJ2-2, with D maybe TRBD2 (6 bases). The V gene's germline CDR1 is ENHRY and CDR2 SYGVKD. CDR3 size: 14 residues. Deletions cut 6 bases from V and 2 bases from J, with 10 bases between. The DNA of the CDR3 is TGTGCCATCAGGGACGGGGGAAACACCGGGGAGCTGTTTTTT. Protein product: CAIRDGGNTGELFF.

V usage is TRBV18 and J usage is TRBJ2-1; 12 bases agree with TRBD2. The CDR3 has 16 residues. Germline V gene data show CDR1 as KGHSH and CDR2 as LQKENI. Trimming at V came to 0 bases and at J to 5 bases, leaving 2 bases not matched to a gene. The CDR3 DNA sequence: TGTGCCAGCTCACCACCAGGGACTAGCGGGCACAATGAGCAGTTCTTC. Encoded protein: CASSPPGTSGHNEQFF.

The J gene is TRBJ2-5, the V gene TRBV19, with 7 bases that match TRBD2. This CDR3 spans 13 amino acids. Germline trimming cut 7 bases from V and 5 bases from J; bases unmatched to any gene: 7. Per the germline V gene, CDR1 is LNHDA and CDR2 is SQIVND (reference sequence). The CDR3 sequence: CASTGGGGETQYF. The CDR3 region has the DNA TGTGCCAGTACAGGCGGGGGAGGGGAGACCCAGTACTTC.

This clone was seen a handful of times. The rearrangement uses TRBV12-5 and TRBJ2-5; maybe TRBD1 (5 bases). The ends were cut back, 6 bases at V and 2 bases at J, with 10 bases in the middle. The germline gives CDR1 LGHNT, CDR2 FRNRAP. The CDR3 extends over 13 amino acids. The CDR3 bases are TGTGCTAGTGGCCGAGACAGTCAAGAGACCCAGTACTTC. Translation gives CASGRDSQETQYF.

This clone appeared a few times. The chain uses TRBV6-1 and TRBJ1-5; D uncertain. The CDR3 runs 15 residues. The V end was cut by 0 bases, the J end by 4 bases, with 10 bases between. Germline CDR1 MNHNS, CDR2 SASEGT. For the CDR3, the DNA is TGTGCCAGCAGTGAAGCTAGGGCGGGGAATCAGCCCCAGCATTTT. Translating gives CASSEARAGNQPQHF.